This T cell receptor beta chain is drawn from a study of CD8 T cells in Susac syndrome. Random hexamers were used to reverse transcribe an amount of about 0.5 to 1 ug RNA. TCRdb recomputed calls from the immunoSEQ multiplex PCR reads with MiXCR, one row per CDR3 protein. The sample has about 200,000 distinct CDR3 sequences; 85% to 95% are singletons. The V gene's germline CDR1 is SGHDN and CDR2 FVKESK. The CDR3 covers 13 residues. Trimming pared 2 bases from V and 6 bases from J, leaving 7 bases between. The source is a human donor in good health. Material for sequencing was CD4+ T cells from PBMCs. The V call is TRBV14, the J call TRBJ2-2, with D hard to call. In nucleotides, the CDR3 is TGTGCCAGCAGCCAATTGGGCTCCGGGGAGCTGTTTTTT. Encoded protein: CASSQLGSGELFF.